The source of this TCR beta chain is a study of T cells in Graves' hyperthyroidism and ophthalmopathy. Diagnostic decisions used clinical symptoms, serum thyroxine and TRAb, thyroid ultrasound and orbital computed tomography. TCR beta CDR3 regions were amplified from RNA transcripts. When the TCR CDR3 underwent first-round RT-PCR, the HTBI primer set was used. A single record per CDR3 protein comes from TCRdb applying MiXCR to the multiplex PCR reads. This sample has some 800,000 distinct CDR3 sequences, with roughly 37% found just once. The V gene lost 4 bases and the J gene lost 0 bases, with 9 bases spanning the gap. Germline V gene sequence: CDR1 SNHLY, CDR2 FYNNEI. The CDR3 extends over 14 amino acids. At least ten counts were recorded for this clonotype.

This sequence originates from a man aged 18 to 35 with Graves' hyperthyroidism. Input material: blood. This chain joins TRBV2 and TRBJ1-1; D gene uncertain. The CDR3 DNA sequence: TGTGCCAGCAGTGGGCCAACCATGAACACTGAAGCTTTCTTT. This codes for CASSGPTMNTEAFF.